Described below is a single T cell receptor beta chain sequence and its context. The data originate from a study of blood T cells in healthy people across ages. Each sample used at least 6 million PBMCs. A sample-barcoded 5' primer and a J-beta primer mix were used in a second PCR of roughly 7 to 12 cycles. Using its own MiXCR run on the 5' RACE reads, TCRdb lists one record per CDR3 protein. This sample has about 1,400,000 distinct CDR3 sequences, with around two fifths found just once. Material for sequencing was blood. This receptor was identified in a woman younger than 30 in good health.

This CDR3 reads CSARGPRGDAEAFF. CDR3 coding DNA: TGCAGTGCTAGAGGCCCCCGGGGGGATGCTGAAGCTTTCTTT. This chain links TRBV20-1 with TRBJ1-1; weak D call: TRBD1 (5 bases). Trimming cost V 1 base and J 6 bases, with 15 bases left between them. In germline, CDR1 is DFQATT, CDR2 SNEGSKA (reference sequence). The CDR3 runs to 14 residues.